These 10 T cell receptor beta chains share one sample of origin, sequenced in a study of blood T cell repertoires in COVID-19. Clones were sequenced by immunoSEQ multiplex PCR, and TCRdb holds only the in-frame ones, with some missing. The sample consists of under 300,000 clones, 84% of them appearing once. The sequenced sample consisted of peripheral blood. Source of these receptors: a woman aged 40 to 50 who had recovered from COVID-19.

This clone was counted between two and nine times. The V and J genes are TRBV7-2 and TRBJ2-2, with TRBD2 as a possible D gene (5 bases). In germline, CDR1 is SGHTA, CDR2 FQGNSA. With 1 base removed from V and 6 bases from J, the gap between germline ends came to 12 bases. The CDR3 extends over 15 amino acids. The CDR3 DNA sequence: TGTGCCAGCAGCTTAGGCCAGCGAGGGTCCGGGGAGCTGTTTTTT. It codes for CASSLGQRGSGELFF.

This clone was seen just once. The chain combines TRBV11-2 with TRBJ1-6, with a possible D match to TRBD1 (6 bases). The CDR3 is 14 amino acids. The germline V and J ends were trimmed by 1 base and 7 bases, with 8 bases remaining between them. The germline gives CDR1 SGHAT, CDR2 FQNNGV. The CDR3 loop is CASSLGQGNSPLHF. The CDR3 DNA is TGTGCCAGCAGCTTAGGTCAGGGGAATTCACCCCTCCACTTT.

To note about this clone: Additional DNA sequences in this sample encode the identical CDR3. The rearrangement links TRBV5-1 to TRBJ2-5, with TRBD2 as a possible D gene (7 bases). V was trimmed by 4 bases and J by 5 bases, leaving 15 bases between them. This CDR3 has 14 amino acids. Looked up from germline, CDR1 is SGHRS and CDR2 is YFSETQ. The CDR3, as DNA: TGCGCCAGCAGCCTAGGACAGCGGGGCGAGACCCAGTACTTC. It yields the protein CASSLGQRGETQYF.

V usage is TRBV27 and J usage is TRBJ2-7; D perhaps matches TRBD2 (6 bases). Germline assignment: CDR1 MNHEY and CDR2 SMNVEV (reference sequence). Between the trimmed V and J ends, which lost 3 bases and 6 bases, there was a span of 12 bases. The length of the CDR3 is 13 residues. The DNA for the CDR3 is TGTGCCAGCAGTTTTGGGGGGAGGCGCGAGCAGTACTTC. This gives the protein CASSFGGRREQYF.

The chain couples TRBV2 to TRBJ2-7, with a possible D match to TRBD2 (5 bases). The germline CDR1 and CDR2 sequences are SNHLY and FYNNEI. Trimming left V 5 bases short and J 3 bases short, with 11 bases between. The length of the CDR3 is 13 residues. CDR3 nucleotides: TGTGCCAGCAGTCCCGGCGGGCTCTACGAGCAGTACTTC. Protein product: CASSPGGLYEQYF.

The chain combines TRBV7-6 with TRBJ2-3; possibly TRBD1 for D (5 bases). Germline-derived CDR1 and CDR2 are SGHVS and FNYEAQ. The CDR3 consists of 13 residues. Trimming took 5 bases from V and 4 from J, leaving 10 bases between them. The CDR3 nucleotides are TGTGCCAGCAGCCCCCTCAGGGCAGATACGCAGTATTTT. Translating gives CASSPLRADTQYF.

V is TRBV2 and J is TRBJ2-3; 8 positions agree with TRBD2. Germline lookup yields CDR1 SNHLY and CDR2 FYNNEI. The junction had 4 bases not matched to a gene; V was cut back by 6 bases and J by 2 bases. There are 14 residues in the CDR3. The CDR3 sequence is CASSLGLDTDTQYF. CDR3 sequence (DNA): TGTGCCAGCAGCCTGGGACTAGACACAGATACGCAGTATTTT.

V usage is TRBV5-4 and J usage is TRBJ2-5, with 7 bases fitting TRBD1. There are 15 residues in the CDR3. Germline values: CDR1 SGHNT, CDR2 YYREEE (reference sequence). The V segment lost 4 bases and the J segment 4 bases; nucleotides outside the gene matches: 10. The CDR3 sequence: CASSIRQGVTETQYF. CDR3 sequence (DNA): TGTGCCAGCAGCATACGACAGGGTGTGACAGAGACCCAGTACTTC. Supplemented by reference TRBV5-4 and TRBJ2-5, the full variable domain reads ETGVTQSPTHLIKTRGQQVTLRCSSQSGHNTVSWYQQALGQGPQFIFQYYREEENGRGNFPPRFSGLQFPNYSSELNVNALELDDSALYLCASSIRQGVTETQYFGPGTRLLVL.

The chain links TRBV11-2 to TRBJ2-2, with D possibly matching TRBD1 (5 bases). The CDR3 spans 18 residues. V was clipped by 1 base and J by 0 bases, with 15 bases between them. The V gene's germline CDR1 is SGHAT and CDR2 FQNNGV. The CDR3 DNA is TGTGCCAGCAGCTTAGTAACAGGTTTAGTTCCGAACACCGGGGAGCTGTTTTTT. Translation gives CASSLVTGLVPNTGELFF. Variable domain in full (rest from reference TRBV11-2 and TRBJ2-2): EAGVAQSPRYKIIEKRQSVAFWCNPISGHATLYWYQQILGQGPKLLIQFQNNGVVDDSQLPKDRFSAERLKGVDSTLKIQPAKLEDSAVYLCASSLVTGLVPNTGELFFGEGSRLTVL.

This sequence joins TRBV9 and TRBJ1-1, with 8 bases that match TRBD1. There are 17 residues in the CDR3. The V and J ends lost 1 base and 1 base, in that order; junction bases with no gene match: 9. CDR1 and CDR2 (germline): SGDLS, YYNGEE. The CDR3 DNA sequence: TGTGCCAGCAGCGTAATATCAGGGGGCCGAAGGAACACTGAAGCTTTCTTT. This translates into CASSVISGGRRNTEAFF.